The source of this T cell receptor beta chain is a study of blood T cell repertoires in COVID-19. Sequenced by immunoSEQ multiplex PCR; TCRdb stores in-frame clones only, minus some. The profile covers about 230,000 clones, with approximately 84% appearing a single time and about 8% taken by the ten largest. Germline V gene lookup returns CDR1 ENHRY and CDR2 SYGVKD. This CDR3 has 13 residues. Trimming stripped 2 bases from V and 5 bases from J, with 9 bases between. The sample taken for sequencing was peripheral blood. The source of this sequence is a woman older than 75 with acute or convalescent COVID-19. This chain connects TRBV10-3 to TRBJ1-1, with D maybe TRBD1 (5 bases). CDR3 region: CAISERQTTEAFF. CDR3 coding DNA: TGTGCCATCAGTGAGCGACAGACTACTGAAGCTTTCTTT.